Listed below are T cell receptor beta chains from one sample, sequenced in a study of CD8+ T cells in alopecia areata. Profiled with immunoSEQ multiplex PCR; TCRdb holds only in-frame clones, not every one. Among tens of thousands of clones listed, approximately 64% were seen once. Sequenced here: CD8+ T cells sorted from blood, sampled at week 0. These receptors originate from a human donor with alopecia areata. CDR3s include the opening cysteine and the closing phenylalanine or tryptophan. The D gene is left open where the match is weak. Where a row states a size, it is once, few, many or the class of an expanded clone; other rows omit it.

clone_size	j_call	cdr3_length	v_call	d_call	cdr3_nt	cdr3_aa
-	TRBJ2-3	14	TRBV11-2	TRBD2	TGTGCCAGCAGCTTAGATCCGGGAGGCTATACGCAGTATTTT	CASSLDPGGYTQYF
-	TRBJ2-5	14	TRBV5-4	TRBD1	TGTGCCAGCAGCTTAGGACAGGAACAAGAGACCCAGTACTTC	CASSLGQEQETQYF
-	TRBJ2-7	15	TRBV28	-	TGTGCCAGCAGTTTATGGGACGGTCCCTCCCGGGAGCAGTACTTC	CASSLWDGPSREQYF
-	TRBJ2-4	17	TRBV25-1	-	TGTGCCAGCAGTGAAGTTCGGGGGACTGCTCCCAAAAACATTCAGTACTTC	CASSEVRGTAPKNIQYF
-	TRBJ2-7	15	TRBV18	-	TGTGCCAGCTCACCATCAGGGGCAGAGAACTACGAGCAGTACTTC	CASSPSGAENYEQYF
-	TRBJ2-5	12	TRBV7-9	-	TGTGCCAGCAGCTTATCTCTCGAGACCCAGTACTTC	CASSLSLETQYF
few	TRBJ2-4	12	TRBV6-6	TRBD2	TGTGCCAGCAGCCCCAGCGGGGGCATTCAGTACTTC	CASSPSGGIQYF
-	TRBJ1-2	14	TRBV27	TRBD1	TGTGCCAGCAGTTCACCGACAGGGAACTATGGCTACACCTTC	CASSSPTGNYGYTF
-	TRBJ2-1	15	TRBV30	TRBD2	TGTGCCTGGAGTGTTTCTAGCGGGACCGGCAATGAGCAGTTCTTC	CAWSVSSGTGNEQFF
-	TRBJ2-7	14	TRBV30	TRBD1	TGTGCCTCCAATCCGGGACAGGGGAGGTCCGAGCAGTACTTC	CASNPGQGRSEQYF
few	TRBJ1-1	13	TRBV4-2	-	TGTGCCAGCAGCCAAGATGGGAACACTGAAGCTTTCTTT	CASSQDGNTEAFF
few	TRBJ2-1	15	TRBV5-1	-	TGCGCCAGCAGCCCGACGCCAGGGTCGTACAATGAGCAGTTCTTC	CASSPTPGSYNEQFF
-	TRBJ1-2	16	TRBV9	TRBD1	TGTGCCAGCAGCGCTGGGGCAGGGGGCTTAGACTATGGCTACACCTTC	CASSAGAGGLDYGYTF
-	TRBJ2-5	18	TRBV5-1	TRBD1	TGCGCCAGCAGCTTCACATCGCGGACAGGGGCCCGTGGAGAGACCCAGTACTTC	CASSFTSRTGARGETQYF
few	TRBJ2-1	16	TRBV25-1	-	TGTGCCAGCCACCCTGAGGGGAACATTCAAATCTATGAGCAGTTCTTC	CASHPEGNIQIYEQFF
-	TRBJ2-3	13	TRBV7-2	-	TGTGCCAGCAGCACTCATAGCACAGATACGCAGTATTTT	CASSTHSTDTQYF
-	TRBJ1-2	12	TRBV27	-	TGTGCCAGCAGTCCCGGGACGAATGGCTACACCTTC	CASSPGTNGYTF
-	TRBJ1-5	16	TRBV5-6	-	TGTGCCAGCAGCTTGGGCGCTACAGGGCGAAATCAGCCCCAGCATTTT	CASSLGATGRNQPQHF